The 15 T cell receptor beta chains below come from one sample, sequenced in a study of blood T cell repertoires in COVID-19. Assay: immunoSEQ multiplex PCR; the TCRdb copy retains only in-frame clones and omits some. The sample shows some 120,000 clones, approximately 83% of them seen only once. Sequenced: peripheral blood. The receptors come from a man between 60 and 75 years old with acute or convalescent COVID-19.

This clone occurred once. The chain couples TRBV27 to TRBJ2-3, with TRBD2 identical over 8 bases. Losses at the gene ends were 2 bases for V and 7 bases for J; bases not matched to a gene: 8. Germline assignment: CDR1 MNHEY and CDR2 SMNVEV (reference sequence). The CDR3 contains 15 residues. DNA for the CDR3: TGTGCCAGCAGTTTACGGGAGGGAGTAGTGCATACGCAGTATTTT. Protein: CASSLREGVVHTQYF.

The chain is built from TRBV29-1 and TRBJ2-1, with a possible D match to TRBD2 (5 bases). The CDR3 length is 15 residues. Germline loops: CDR1 SQVTM, CDR2 ANQGSEA. Trimming took off 2 bases at V and 6 bases at J, with 17 bases between the two ends. CDR3 region: CSVEPLTGKANEQFF. The CDR3 nucleotides read TGCAGCGTTGAACCTCTGACGGGGAAGGCCAATGAGCAGTTCTTC.

This clone came up once. This rearrangement joins TRBV11-2 to TRBJ2-7, with D uncertain. Trimming took off 4 bases at V and 3 bases at J, with 13 bases between the two ends. The CDR3 length is 14 residues. Germline CDR1 SGHAT, CDR2 FQNNGV. The CDR3 DNA reads TGTGCCAGCAGCTCCGCCGGGTTTGGCTACGAGCAGTACTTC. Its protein product is CASSSAGFGYEQYF.

This clone was counted only a few times. The chain combines TRBV30 with TRBJ1-6; no reliable D call. Germline V CDR1 and CDR2: GTSNPN, SVGIG (reference sequence). V dropped 4 bases and J dropped 1 base, with 14 bases sitting between them. The CDR3 runs to 16 residues. The CDR3 reads CAWKDQTISYNSPLHF. CDR3 nucleotides: TGTGCCTGGAAGGATCAGACAATTTCCTATAATTCACCCCTCCACTTT.

The rearrangement links TRBV6-2 or TRBV6-3 to TRBJ2-5, with TRBD1 matching over 11 bases. Germline V gene sequence: CDR1 MNHEY, CDR2 SVGEGT. V was clipped by 3 bases and J by 5 bases; unmatched bases: 14. This CDR3 spans 18 amino acids. The CDR3 DNA is TGTGCCAGCAGTTATTCTCTCCCCGGACAGGGGGCGAGGGAGACCCAGTACTTC. It encodes CASSYSLPGQGARETQYF.

V and J are TRBV27 and TRBJ2-1, with 14 positions matching TRBD2. The CDR3 length is 17 residues. V lost 7 bases to trimming and J lost 3 bases; unmatched junction nucleotides: 8. The V gene's germline CDR1 is MNHEY and CDR2 SMNVEV (reference sequence). CDR3 loop: CASMGLAGVGYYNEQFF. The CDR3 DNA follows: TGTGCCAGCATGGGACTAGCGGGAGTTGGGTACTACAATGAGCAGTTCTTC.

V usage is TRBV2 and J usage is TRBJ1-5; 10 nucleotides match TRBD1. This CDR3 spans 14 amino acids. With V trimmed by 4 bases and J by 6 bases, 3 bases remained unmatched. Germline CDR1 is SNHLY and CDR2 is FYNNEI. Here the CDR3 reads CASSAGQGVQPQHF. Here the CDR3 DNA reads TGTGCCAGCAGTGCAGGACAGGGGGTTCAGCCCCAGCATTTT.

This chain uses TRBV5-8 with TRBJ1-2; possibly TRBD1 for D (5 bases). The CDR3 extends over 16 amino acids. CDR1 and CDR2 (germline): SGHTS, YDEGEE. V was cut by 4 bases and J by 0 bases, with 16 bases left in between. CDR3 nucleotides: TGTGCCAGCAGCCTCAGGGTCGGGCCCGCTAACTATGGCTACACCTTC. Translation gives CASSLRVGPANYGYTF. Drawing the rest from reference TRBV5-8 and TRBJ1-2, the complete variable domain is EAGVTQSPTHLIKTRGQQATLRCSPISGHTSVYWYQQALGLGLQFLLWYDEGEERNRGNFPPRFSGRQFPNYSSELNVNALELEDSALYLCASSLRVGPANYGYTFGSGTRLTVV.

V is TRBV28 and J is TRBJ1-4, with D perhaps TRBD1 (5 bases). Germline CDR1 MDHEN, CDR2 SYDVKM. V was shortened by 2 bases and J by 8 bases, with 15 bases between the two germline ends. The CDR3 contains 15 residues. CDR3 sequence: CASSLMRGQGEKLFF. The CDR3 coding sequence is TGTGCCAGCAGTTTAATGCGCGGACAAGGGGAAAAACTGTTTTTT.

The V call is TRBV5-1, the J call TRBJ2-6, with D unclear. Germline V gene data show CDR1 as SGHRS and CDR2 as YFSETQ. Trimming removed 4 bases from V and 0 bases from J, with 23 bases in between. The CDR3 length is 20 residues. CDR3 bases: TGCGCCAGCAGCCGGAAGGTTGTGAGTACACAGAGCTCTGGGGCCAACGTCCTGACTTTC. This encodes CASSRKVVSTQSSGANVLTF.

This clone is a singleton in its sample. This rearrangement joins TRBV6-5 to TRBJ1-2; D gene ambiguous. Germline V gene data show CDR1 as MNHEY and CDR2 as SVGAGI. V was shortened by 8 bases and J by 8 bases, with 18 bases between the two germline ends. CDR3 length: 13 residues. CDR3 sequence reads: CASSAAGLYGYTF. CDR3 in DNA: TGTGCCAGCTCCGCCGCAGGTCTTTACGGCTACACCTTC.

The rearrangement uses TRBV5-1 and TRBJ2-3, with TRBD2 matching 8 bases. Germline V gene lookup returns CDR1 SGHRS and CDR2 YFSETQ. The CDR3 sequence is 13 residues long. V shed 3 bases and J 5 bases; nucleotides not matched to a gene: 2. The CDR3 is CASSYGGEDTQYF. In DNA, the CDR3 is TGCGCCAGCAGCTACGGGGGGGAAGATACGCAGTATTTT.

The V call is TRBV24-1, the J call TRBJ2-1; 7 positions match TRBD2. CDR1 and CDR2 from the germline V gene are KGHDR and SFDVKD. The CDR3 extends over 20 amino acids. Unmatched junction bases numbered 20, after V lost 3 bases and J lost 4 bases. CDR3 in DNA: TGTGCCACCAGTGATGCCGCAGGCCATCTAGGGGCGGGAGCTTACAATGAGCAGTTCTTC. This gives the protein CATSDAAGHLGAGAYNEQFF.

This rearrangement joins TRBV2 to TRBJ2-5; no firm D call. CDR1 SNHLY and CDR2 FYNNEI come from the germline V gene. The CDR3 is 12 amino acids. V shed 3 bases and J shed 10 bases, with 12 bases lying between them. CDR3 sequence reads: CASSDTAEGQYF. Here the CDR3 DNA reads TGTGCCAGCAGTGACACAGCCGAAGGCCAGTACTTC.

The rearrangement uses TRBV7-9 and TRBJ1-3, with D unclear. The CDR3 spans 14 residues. In germline, CDR1 is SEHNR, CDR2 FQNEAQ (reference sequence). V was shortened by 3 bases and J by 2 bases, with 8 bases between the two germline ends. In nucleotides, the CDR3 is TGTGCCAGCAGCTTGGGGAGGGCTGGAAACACCATATATTTT. This gives the protein CASSLGRAGNTIYF.